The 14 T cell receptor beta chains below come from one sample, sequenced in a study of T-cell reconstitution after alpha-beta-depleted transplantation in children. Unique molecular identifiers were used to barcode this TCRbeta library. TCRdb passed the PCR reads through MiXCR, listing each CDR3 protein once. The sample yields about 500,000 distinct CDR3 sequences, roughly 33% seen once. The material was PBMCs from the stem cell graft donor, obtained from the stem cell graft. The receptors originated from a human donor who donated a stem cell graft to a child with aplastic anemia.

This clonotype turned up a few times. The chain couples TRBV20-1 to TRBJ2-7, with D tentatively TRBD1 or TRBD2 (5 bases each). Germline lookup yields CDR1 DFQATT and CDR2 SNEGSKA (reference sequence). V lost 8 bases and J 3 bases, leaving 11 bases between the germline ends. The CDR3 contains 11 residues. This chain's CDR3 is CSRGVLYEQYF. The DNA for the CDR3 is TGCAGTAGGGGAGTGCTCTACGAGCAGTACTTC.

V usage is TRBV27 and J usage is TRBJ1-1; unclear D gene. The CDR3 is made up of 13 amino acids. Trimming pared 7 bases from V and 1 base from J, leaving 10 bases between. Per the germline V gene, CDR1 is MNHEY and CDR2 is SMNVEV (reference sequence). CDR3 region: CASNRVGNTEAFF. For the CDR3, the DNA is TGTGCCAGCAATCGGGTAGGGAACACTGAAGCTTTCTTT.

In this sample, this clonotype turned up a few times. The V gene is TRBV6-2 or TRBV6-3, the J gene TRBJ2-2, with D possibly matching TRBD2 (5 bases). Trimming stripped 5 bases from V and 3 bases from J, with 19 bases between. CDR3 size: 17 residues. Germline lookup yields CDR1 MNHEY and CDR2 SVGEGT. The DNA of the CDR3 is TGTGCCAGCAGTAGGATGAGCGTGGGAGTAGACACCGGGGAGCTGTTTTTT. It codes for CASSRMSVGVDTGELFF.

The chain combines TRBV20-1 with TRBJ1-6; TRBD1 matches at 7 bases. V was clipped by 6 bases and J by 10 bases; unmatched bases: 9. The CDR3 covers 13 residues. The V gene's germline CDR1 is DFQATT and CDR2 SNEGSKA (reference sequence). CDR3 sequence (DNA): TGCAGTGCCACCGGGACAGCCAGGTCACCCCTCCACTTT. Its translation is CSATGTARSPLHF.

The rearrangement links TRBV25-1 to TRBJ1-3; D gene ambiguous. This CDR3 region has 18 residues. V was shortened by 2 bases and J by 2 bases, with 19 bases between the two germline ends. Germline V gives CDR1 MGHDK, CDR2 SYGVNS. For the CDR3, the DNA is TGTGCCAGCAGTGAAAATTACGGCCTACCCCCCGCTGGAAACACCATATATTTT. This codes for CASSENYGLPPAGNTIYF.

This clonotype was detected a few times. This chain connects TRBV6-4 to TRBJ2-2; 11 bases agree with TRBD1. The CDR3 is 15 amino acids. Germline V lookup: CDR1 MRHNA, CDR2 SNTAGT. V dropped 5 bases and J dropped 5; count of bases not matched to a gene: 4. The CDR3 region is CASSPGQGETGELFF. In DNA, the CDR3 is TGTGCCAGCAGTCCGGGACAGGGGGAGACCGGGGAGCTGTTTTTT.

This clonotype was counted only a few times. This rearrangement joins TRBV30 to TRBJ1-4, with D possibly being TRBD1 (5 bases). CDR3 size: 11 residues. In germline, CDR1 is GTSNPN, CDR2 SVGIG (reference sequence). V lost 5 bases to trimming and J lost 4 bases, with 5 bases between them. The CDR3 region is CAWGGNEKLFF. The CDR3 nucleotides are TGTGCCTGGGGGGGTAATGAAAAACTGTTTTTT.

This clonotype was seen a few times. The CDR3 bases are TGTGCCAGCAGTTTAGGGGCCAAGGCAGATACGCAGTATTTT. Residues: CASSLGAKADTQYF. The chain joins TRBV12-3 or TRBV12-4 to TRBJ2-3, with D unresolved. Trimming cost V 1 base and J 4 bases, with 9 bases left between them. This CDR3 region has 14 residues.

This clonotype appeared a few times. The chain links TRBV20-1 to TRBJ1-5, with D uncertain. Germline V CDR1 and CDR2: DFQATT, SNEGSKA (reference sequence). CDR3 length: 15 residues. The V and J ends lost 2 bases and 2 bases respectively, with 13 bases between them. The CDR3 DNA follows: TGCAGTGCTAGAAGGGAGGCAGGAGGCAATCAGCCCCAGCATTTT. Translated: CSARREAGGNQPQHF.

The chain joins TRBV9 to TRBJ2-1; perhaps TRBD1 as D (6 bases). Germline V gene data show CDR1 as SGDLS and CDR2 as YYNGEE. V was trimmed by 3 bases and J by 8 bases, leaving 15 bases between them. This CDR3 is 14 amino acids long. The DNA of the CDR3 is TGTGCCAGCAGCGGAGCACCCAGGGGCCATGAGCAGTTCTTC. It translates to CASSGAPRGHEQFF.

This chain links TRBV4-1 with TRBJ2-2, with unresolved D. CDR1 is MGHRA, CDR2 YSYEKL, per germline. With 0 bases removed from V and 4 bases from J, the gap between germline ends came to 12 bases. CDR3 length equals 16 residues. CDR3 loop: CASSQDPNRPTGELFF. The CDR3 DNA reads TGCGCCAGCAGCCAAGATCCAAACAGACCCACCGGGGAGCTGTTTTTT.

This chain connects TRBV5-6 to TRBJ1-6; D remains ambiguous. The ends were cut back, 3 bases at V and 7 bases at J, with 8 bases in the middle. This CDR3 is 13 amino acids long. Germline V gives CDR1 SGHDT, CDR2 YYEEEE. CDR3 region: CASSSGGNSPLHF. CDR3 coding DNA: TGTGCCAGCAGCTCCGGAGGGAATTCACCCCTCCACTTT.

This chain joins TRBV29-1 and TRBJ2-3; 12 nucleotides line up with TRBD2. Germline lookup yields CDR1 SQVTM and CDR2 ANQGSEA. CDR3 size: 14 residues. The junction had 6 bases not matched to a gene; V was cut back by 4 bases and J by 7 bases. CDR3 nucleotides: TGCAGCGTTGGTACTAGCGGGAGGCTCTATACGCAGTATTTT. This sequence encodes CSVGTSGRLYTQYF.

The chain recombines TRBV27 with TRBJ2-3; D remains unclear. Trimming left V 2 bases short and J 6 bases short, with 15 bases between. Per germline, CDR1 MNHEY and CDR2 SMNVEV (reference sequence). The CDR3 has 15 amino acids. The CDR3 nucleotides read TGTGCCAGCAGTTTAGTAGGGCCCCGGCAGGATACGCAGTATTTT. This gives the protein CASSLVGPRQDTQYF.